Listed below are T cell receptor beta chains from one sample, sequenced in a study of cytomegalovirus exposure and HLA in healthy donors. Measured with immunoSEQ multiplex PCR; TCRdb has only the in-frame clones, and not every one. The sample contains 100,000 to 150,000 clones, about 78% of which appear only once. Sequencing used PBMCs. These receptors all stem from a man younger than 45 in good health and CMV-seronegative. Both conserved end residues are part of each CDR3. A D gene is named only where the DNA matches it firmly. Only some rows state a clone size, as once, few, many or a class for expanded clones.

TRBV4-2	TRBD2	.	TRBJ2-3	TGTGCCAGCAGCCAAGATCCCCCTAGCGGGGGGTCTGCAGATACGCAGTATTTT	CASSQDPPSGGSADTQYF
TRBV20-1	.	.	TRBJ2-7	TGCAGTGCTACTACCGACTACGAGCAGTACTTC	CSATTDYEQYF
TRBV2	TRBD1	.	TRBJ2-1	TGTGCCTGCTCCCAGGGACAGGTAGGCAGCGAGCAGTTCTTC	CACSQGQVGSEQFF
TRBV29-1	TRBD2	.	TRBJ2-1	TGCAGCGCTGAAGATAGGGTAAGCGGGGAGAACAATGAGCAGTTCTTC	CSAEDRVSGENNEQFF
TRBV7-9	TRBD1	.	TRBJ1-2	TGTGCCAGCAGCTTAGCGGGGACAGACTATGGCTACACCTTC	CASSLAGTDYGYTF
TRBV5-1	.	few	TRBJ2-5	TGCGCCAGCAGCTTGGTAGGCGGGGGCGGGGAGACCCAGTACTTC	CASSLVGGGGETQYF
TRBV5-4	TRBD2	.	TRBJ2-3	TGTGCCAGCAGCTCCGGACTAGCGGGGGTCACAGATACGCAGTATTTT	CASSSGLAGVTDTQYF
TRBV5-4	TRBD1	.	TRBJ1-6	TGTGCCAGCAGCCCGGGACAGTTTAATTCACCCCTCCACTTT	CASSPGQFNSPLHF
TRBV5-6	.	.	TRBJ1-5	TGTGCCAGCAGCTTGAACAGGGTGGGTCAGCCCCAGCATTTT	CASSLNRVGQPQHF
TRBV5-1	.	once	TRBJ1-3	TGCGCCAGCAGCTTGGAGCAAGGAGTGACCTCTGGAAACACCATATATTTT	CASSLEQGVTSGNTIYF
TRBV7-2	TRBD2	.	TRBJ2-5	TGTGCCAGCAGCGCACCGGGACTAGCGGGGGGGCGTGAGACCCAGTACTTC	CASSAPGLAGGRETQYF
TRBV5-4	TRBD1	.	TRBJ2-4	TGTGCCAGCAGCATGACAGGGGGCTTTCAGTACTTC	CASSMTGGFQYF
TRBV9	TRBD1	few	TRBJ2-7	TGTGCCAGCAGCGTAGGGACAGGTATTACCTACGAGCAGTACTTC	CASSVGTGITYEQYF
TRBV7-9	.	.	TRBJ2-6	TGTGCCAGCAGCTTTTCTAGTGGGGCCAACGTCCTGACTTTC	CASSFSSGANVLTF
TRBV6-6	TRBD1	.	TRBJ2-2	TGTGCCAGCAGTTACACCGGACAGGGGCGGCTGTTTTTT	CASSYTGQGRLFF
TRBV11-2	TRBD1	.	TRBJ2-5	TGTGCCAGCAGCCGGGACAGGGGGTATGAGACCCAGTACTTC	CASSRDRGYETQYF
TRBV2	.	.	TRBJ1-5	TGTGCCAGCCACCAGGAATATAGCAATCAGCCCCAGCATTTT	CASHQEYSNQPQHF
TRBV5-4	TRBD1	.	TRBJ2-1	TGTGCCAGCAGCGGGGGACAGTCTCGTTCCTACAATGAGCAGTTCTTC	CASSGGQSRSYNEQFF
TRBV27	TRBD1	few	TRBJ2-3	TGTGCCAGCAGTGGCAGGGGGACAGGATACACAGATACGCAGTATTTT	CASSGRGTGYTDTQYF
TRBV5-1	TRBD1	once	TRBJ1-2	TGCGCCAGCAGCCCTGGGGACAGCACTAACTATGGCTACACCTTC	CASSPGDSTNYGYTF
TRBV7-8	.	.	TRBJ2-7	TGTGCCAGCAGCTCTACCCTCGAGGGCAGGTACGAGCAGTACTTC	CASSSTLEGRYEQYF
TRBV29-1	TRBD1	.	TRBJ1-2	TGCAGCGAAGACAGGGGGGAAGGGGGCTACACCTTC	CSEDRGEGGYTF
TRBV4-1	TRBD2	.	TRBJ2-1	TGCGCCAGCAGCCCGCCCTTTGGAAGCGGGACTGGGAATGAGCAGTTCTTC	CASSPPFGSGTGNEQFF
TRBV9	.	.	TRBJ1-3	TGTGCCAGCAGCCCTAGGGGGGGGCCCGGAAACACCATATATTTT	CASSPRGGPGNTIYF
TRBV27	.	.	TRBJ2-7	TGTGCCAGCAGCCCCTGGCGGCCCGACGACGAGCAGTACTTC	CASSPWRPDDEQYF
TRBV6-1	.	.	TRBJ2-5	TGTGCCAGCAGTGAATGGGGCGGTCTACAGGGCCAGTACTTC	CASSEWGGLQGQYF
TRBV6-5	.	.	TRBJ1-5	TGTGCCAGCAGTTACTCGACTGGGAGCAATCAGCCCCAGCATTTT	CASSYSTGSNQPQHF
TRBV28	.	.	TRBJ2-7	TGTGCCAGCAGTTTAGGAGGGCAGAGACTCTACGAGCAGTACTTC	CASSLGGQRLYEQYF
TRBV30	.	.	TRBJ1-1	TGTGCCTGGAATCCGAAAAGCCCGTTTGAAGCTTTCTTT	CAWNPKSPFEAFF
TRBV10-3	TRBD2	.	TRBJ2-2	TGTGCCATCAGTCCCGGGACTAGCTCCCACACCGGGGAGCTGTTTTTT	CAISPGTSSHTGELFF
TRBV28	.	few	TRBJ1-1	TGTGCCAGCAACTTCAGGGGCTACAACACTGAAGCTTTCTTT	CASNFRGYNTEAFF
TRBV6-5	.	.	TRBJ1-2	TGTGCCAGCAGTTACTCGGCGACAATCCATTATGGCTACACCTTC	CASSYSATIHYGYTF
TRBV6-4	TRBD1	.	TRBJ2-3	TGTGCCAGCAGTACGACAGGGATAATGACAGATACGCAGTATTTT	CASSTTGIMTDTQYF
TRBV6-5	.	.	TRBJ2-2	TGTGCCAGCAGGCTGGGACAGAACACCGGGGAGCTGTTTTTT	CASRLGQNTGELFF
TRBV29-1	TRBD1	once	TRBJ1-2	TGCAGCGTCGAACCCGGAGGGACAGGGGGGTCTAGCTACACCTTC	CSVEPGGTGGSSYTF
TRBV5-4	TRBD1	.	TRBJ1-6	TGTGCCAGCAGCGAGTCCGGGACAGGGCTTTCACCCCTCCACTTT	CASSESGTGLSPLHF
TRBV9	.	.	TRBJ2-5	TGTGCCAGCAGCCCACAAGCGTCTGCGGGGGAGACCCAGTACTTC	CASSPQASAGETQYF
TRBV5-1	TRBD1	.	TRBJ2-7	TGCGCCAGCAGCCTACTCAGGGGGCCCTACGAGCAGTACTTC	CASSLLRGPYEQYF
TRBV28	TRBD1	.	TRBJ1-5	TGTGCCAGCAGTTCTCAGACAGGGGAACAGCCCCAGCATTTT	CASSSQTGEQPQHF
TRBV5-6	.	.	TRBJ2-7	TGTGCCAGCAGCTTTTTTCAGGAGACATACAGGGCCTACGAGCAGTACTTC	CASSFFQETYRAYEQYF
TRBV18	.	.	TRBJ2-7	TGTGCCAGCTCACCCAGGGCAGGTGAATCCTTCTACGAGCAGTACTTC	CASSPRAGESFYEQYF
TRBV10-3	.	.	TRBJ1-6	TGTGCCATCAGTGAGTCAGAGGGAACCTATAATTCACCCCTCCACTTT	CAISESEGTYNSPLHF
TRBV4-1	TRBD2	.	TRBJ2-1	TGCGCCAGCAGCCAAGGACTAGCGGGGGGCCGCGGTAATGAGCAGTTCTTC	CASSQGLAGGRGNEQFF
TRBV30	.	.	TRBJ2-3	TGTGCCTGGAGTTCAAAACTGGGCTCTAGCACAGATACGCAGTATTTT	CAWSSKLGSSTDTQYF
TRBV19	.	.	TRBJ1-2	TGTGCCAGTAGTCAGGGGCCGGGCTACACCTTC	CASSQGPGYTF
TRBV10-1	.	.	TRBJ1-6	TGCGCCAGCAGTGAGTTGTCAGTTAATTCACCCCTCCACTTT	CASSELSVNSPLHF
TRBV6-5	.	few	TRBJ2-1	TGTGCCAGCAGTCCGGGCGGGGAGAACAATGAGCAGTTCTTC	CASSPGGENNEQFF
TRBV6-1	.	.	TRBJ1-2	TGTGCCAGCAGTGAACAGGCCAACTATGGCTACACCTTC	CASSEQANYGYTF
TRBV27	TRBD1	few	TRBJ1-1	TGTGCCAGCAGTACCGGGACAGGGGGACGGGCTTTCTTT	CASSTGTGGRAFF
TRBV6-5	.	.	TRBJ1-2	TGTGCCAGCAGCCTAGACAGCTACTATGGCTACACCTTC	CASSLDSYYGYTF
TRBV29-1	TRBD1	few	TRBJ1-2	TGCAGCGCTAGACAGGGGGGTGGCTATGGCTACACCTTC	CSARQGGGYGYTF